Below, 10 T cell receptor beta chains from the same sample are listed, as sequenced in a study of identical twins. TCRdb used MiXCR to reprocess the 5' RACE reads, holding one entry per CDR3 protein. The sample shows hundreds of thousands of distinct CDR3 sequences, just over 7% of them seen only once. These same data were also listed under a study on yellow fever vaccine responses in identical twins.

The sample was PBMCs. These receptors all stem from a woman under 30 in good health.

This clonotype appeared a few times. The chain couples TRBV29-1 to TRBJ2-3; 9 positions match TRBD1. The trim removed 0 bases at V and 2 bases at J, leaving 9 bases unmatched. The CDR3 is made up of 17 amino acids. Germline CDR1 and CDR2: SQVTM and ANQGSEA. This CDR3 reads CSVEDRDRDYNTDTQYF. The CDR3 nucleotides are TGCAGCGTTGAAGACCGGGACAGGGATTATAACACAGATACGCAGTATTTT.

This clonotype was observed at least ten times. V and J are TRBV2 and TRBJ1-3; perhaps TRBD1 as D (6 bases). This CDR3 region has 16 residues. Trimming removed 4 bases from V and 0 bases from J, with 13 bases in between. Germline lookup yields CDR1 SNHLY and CDR2 FYNNEI. The CDR3: CASSGGQTTSGNTIYF. The CDR3 region has the DNA TGTGCCAGCAGTGGAGGACAGACGACCTCTGGAAACACCATATATTTT.

The chain combines TRBV12-3 or TRBV12-4 with TRBJ1-3; D unclear. Trimming left V 7 bases short and J 1 base short, with 8 bases between. The length of the CDR3 is 13 residues. The CDR3 here is CASKFGSGNTIYF. For the CDR3, the DNA is TGTGCCAGCAAATTCGGGTCTGGAAACACCATATATTTT.

CDR3 sequence (DNA): TGCAGTGCTAGCCCTATCGGGAATATGAACACTGAAGCTTTCTTT. This encodes CSASPIGNMNTEAFF. The chain joins TRBV20-1 to TRBJ1-1, with unresolved D. This CDR3 has 15 residues. Germline CDR1 is DFQATT and CDR2 is SNEGSKA (reference sequence). Trimming stripped 3 bases from V and 0 bases from J, with 14 bases between.

This clonotype was counted ten times or more. This chain uses TRBV2 with TRBJ2-7, with 11 bases identical to TRBD2. Germline V lookup: CDR1 SNHLY, CDR2 FYNNEI. The V and J ends lost 3 bases and 4 bases, in that order; junction bases with no gene match: 17. The CDR3 contains 19 residues. The CDR3 DNA reads TGTGCCAGCAGTGACTCGCTAGCGGGGGGACCCGACCCTCCTTACGAGCAGTACGTC. It yields the protein CASSDSLAGGPDPPYEQYV.

Many counts were recorded for this clonotype. CDR3 loop: CSAMDSNQPQHF. CDR3 coding DNA: TGCAGTGCTATGGACAGCAATCAGCCCCAGCATTTT. The chain joins TRBV20-1 to TRBJ1-5; no firm D call. Trimming left V 4 bases short and J 1 base short, with 5 bases between. CDR1 DFQATT and CDR2 SNEGSKA come from the germline V gene (reference sequence). CDR3 length: 12 residues.

Many counts were recorded for this clonotype. This chain uses TRBV2 with TRBJ2-2; the match to TRBD2 covers 7 bases. Germline CDR1 SNHLY, CDR2 FYNNEI. The V gene end was trimmed by 3 bases and the J gene end by 6 bases; junction bases not matched to a gene: 1. The CDR3 sequence is 13 residues long. Here the CDR3 DNA reads TGTGCCAGCAGTGAGACTAGCTCCGGGGAGCTGTTTTTT. It codes for CASSETSSGELFF.

This clonotype has a handful of counts. The chain recombines TRBV7-3 with TRBJ2-3; 12 bases map to TRBD2. V lost 0 bases, J lost 6 bases, and 10 bases stayed unmatched. This CDR3 is 18 amino acids long. Germline-derived CDR1 and CDR2 are SGHTA and FQGTGA. In DNA, the CDR3 is TGTGCCAGCAGCTTAACTCCTGCCCGACTAGCGGGAGAGGATACGCAGTATTTT. Translating it yields CASSLTPARLAGEDTQYF.

There are a few counts of this clonotype. The rearrangement joins TRBV28 to TRBJ2-3; 12 positions match TRBD1. V dropped 5 bases and J dropped 4; count of bases not matched to a gene: 7. This CDR3 region has 16 residues. CDR1 is MDHEN, CDR2 SYDVKM, per germline. The CDR3 region has the DNA TGTGCCAGCAGTAGCCGGGACAGGGGGCTGGCAGATACGCAGTATTTT. It yields the protein CASSSRDRGLADTQYF. Full variable domain (remainder filled in from reference TRBV28 and TRBJ2-3): DVKVTQSSRYLVKRTGEKVFLECVQDMDHENMFWYRQDPGLGLRLIYFSYDVKMKEKGDIPEGYSVSREKKERFSLILESASTNQTSMYLCASSSRDRGLADTQYFGPGTRLTVL.

This clonotype was detected many times. CDR3 coding DNA: TGTGCCAGCAGTTTAGGAGCGGATCCCGCTAACTATGGCTACACCTTC. This translates into CASSLGADPANYGYTF. The chain recombines TRBV27 with TRBJ1-2, with D unclear. The CDR3 covers 16 residues. Trimming took 2 bases from V and 0 from J, leaving 13 bases between them. Germline assignment: CDR1 MNHEY and CDR2 SMNVEV (reference sequence).